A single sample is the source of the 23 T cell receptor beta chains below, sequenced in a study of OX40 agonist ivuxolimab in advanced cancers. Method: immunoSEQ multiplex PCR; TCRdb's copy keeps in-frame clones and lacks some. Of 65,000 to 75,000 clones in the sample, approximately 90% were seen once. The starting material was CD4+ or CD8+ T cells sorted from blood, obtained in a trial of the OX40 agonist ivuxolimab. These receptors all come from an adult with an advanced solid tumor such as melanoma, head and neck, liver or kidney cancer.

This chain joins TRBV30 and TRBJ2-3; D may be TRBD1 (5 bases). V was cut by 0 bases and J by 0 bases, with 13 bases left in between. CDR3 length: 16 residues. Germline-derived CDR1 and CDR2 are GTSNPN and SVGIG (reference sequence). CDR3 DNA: TGTGCCTGGAGTGTAAGGCAGGGCGTCAGCACAGATACGCAGTATTTT. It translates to CAWSVRQGVSTDTQYF.

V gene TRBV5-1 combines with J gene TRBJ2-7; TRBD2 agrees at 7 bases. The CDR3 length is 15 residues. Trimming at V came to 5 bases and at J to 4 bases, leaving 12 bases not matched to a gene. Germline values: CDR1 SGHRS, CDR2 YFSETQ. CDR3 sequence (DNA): TGCGCCAGCAGAGGGGTGGGAGGGACTATATACGAGCAGTACTTC. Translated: CASRGVGGTIYEQYF.

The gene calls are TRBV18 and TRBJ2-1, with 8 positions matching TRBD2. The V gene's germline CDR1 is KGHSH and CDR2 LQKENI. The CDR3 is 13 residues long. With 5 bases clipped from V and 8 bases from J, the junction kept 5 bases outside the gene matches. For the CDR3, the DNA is TGTGCCAGCTCATCGGGACTAGTCGATGAGCAGTTCTTC. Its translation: CASSSGLVDEQFF.

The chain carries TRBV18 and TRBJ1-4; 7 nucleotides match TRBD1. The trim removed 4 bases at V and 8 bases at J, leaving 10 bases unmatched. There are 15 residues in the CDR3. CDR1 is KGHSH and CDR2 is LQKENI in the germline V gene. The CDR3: CASSLGQPTSEKLFF. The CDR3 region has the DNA TGTGCCAGCTCACTGGGACAGCCAACGAGCGAAAAACTGTTTTTT.

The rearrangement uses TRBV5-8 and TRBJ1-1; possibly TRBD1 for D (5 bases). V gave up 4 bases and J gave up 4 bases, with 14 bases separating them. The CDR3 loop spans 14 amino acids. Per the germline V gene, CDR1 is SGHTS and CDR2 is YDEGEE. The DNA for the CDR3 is TGTGCCAGCAGCCCACGGGGGTACCTCACTGAAGCTTTCTTT. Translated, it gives CASSPRGYLTEAFF. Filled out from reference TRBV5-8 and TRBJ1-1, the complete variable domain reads EAGVTQSPTHLIKTRGQQATLRCSPISGHTSVYWYQQALGLGLQFLLWYDEGEERNRGNFPPRFSGRQFPNYSSELNVNALELEDSALYLCASSPRGYLTEAFFGQGTRLTVV.

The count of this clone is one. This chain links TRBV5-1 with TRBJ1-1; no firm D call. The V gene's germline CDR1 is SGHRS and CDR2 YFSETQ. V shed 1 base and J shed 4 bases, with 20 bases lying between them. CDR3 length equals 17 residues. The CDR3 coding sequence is TGCGCCAGCAGCTTGTTTGGGGAACGGATAGTTGGCACTGAAGCTTTCTTT. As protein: CASSLFGERIVGTEAFF.

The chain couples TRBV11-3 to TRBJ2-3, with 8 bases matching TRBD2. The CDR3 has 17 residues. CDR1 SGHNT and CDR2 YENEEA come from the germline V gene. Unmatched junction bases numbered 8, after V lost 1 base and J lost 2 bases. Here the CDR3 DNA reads TGTGCCAGCAGCTTAGTTGGGGGTAGCGGGACCACAGATACGCAGTATTTT. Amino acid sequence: CASSLVGGSGTTDTQYF. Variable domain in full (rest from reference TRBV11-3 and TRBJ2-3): EAGVVQSPRYKIIEKKQPVAFWCNPISGHNTLYWYLQNLGQGPELLIRYENEEAVDDSQLPKDRFSAERLKGVDSTLKIQPAELGDSAVYLCASSLVGGSGTTDTQYFGPGTRLTVL.

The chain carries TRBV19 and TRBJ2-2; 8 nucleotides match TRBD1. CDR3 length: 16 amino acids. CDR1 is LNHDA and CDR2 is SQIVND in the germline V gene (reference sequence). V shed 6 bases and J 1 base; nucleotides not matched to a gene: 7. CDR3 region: CASSKRTGQNTGELFF. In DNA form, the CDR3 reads TGTGCCAGTAGCAAAAGGACAGGGCAGAACACCGGGGAGCTGTTTTTT.

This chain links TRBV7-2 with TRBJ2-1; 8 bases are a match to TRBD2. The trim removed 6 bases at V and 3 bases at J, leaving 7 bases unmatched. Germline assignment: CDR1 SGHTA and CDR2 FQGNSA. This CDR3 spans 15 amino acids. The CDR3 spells CASRPTGTSYNEQFF. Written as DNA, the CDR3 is TGTGCCAGCAGGCCTACCGGGACTAGCTACAATGAGCAGTTCTTC.

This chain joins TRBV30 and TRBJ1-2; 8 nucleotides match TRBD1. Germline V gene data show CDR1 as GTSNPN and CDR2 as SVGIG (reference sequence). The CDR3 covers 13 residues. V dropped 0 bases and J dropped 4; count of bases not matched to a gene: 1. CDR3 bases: TGTGCCTGGAGTGTCGGGACAGGCTATGGCTACACCTTC. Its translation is CAWSVGTGYGYTF.

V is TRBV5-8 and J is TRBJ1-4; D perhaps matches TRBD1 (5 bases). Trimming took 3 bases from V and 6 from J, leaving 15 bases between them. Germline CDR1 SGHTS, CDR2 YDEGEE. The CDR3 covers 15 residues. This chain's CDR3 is CASSSHGDGYEKLFF. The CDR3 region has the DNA TGTGCCAGCAGCTCCCATGGGGACGGCTATGAAAAACTGTTTTTT.

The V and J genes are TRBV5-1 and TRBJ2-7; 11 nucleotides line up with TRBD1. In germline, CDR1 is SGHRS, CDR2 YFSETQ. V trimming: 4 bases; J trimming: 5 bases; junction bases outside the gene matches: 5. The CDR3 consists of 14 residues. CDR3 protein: CASSPGQGADEQYF. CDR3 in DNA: TGCGCCAGCAGCCCCGGACAGGGGGCGGACGAGCAGTACTTC. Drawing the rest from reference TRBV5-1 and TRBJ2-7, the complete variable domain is KAGVTQTPRYLIKTRGQQVTLSCSPISGHRSVSWYQQTPGQGLQFLFEYFSETQRNKGNFPGRFSGRQFSNSRSEMNVSTLELGDSALYLCASSPGQGADEQYFGPGTRLTVT.

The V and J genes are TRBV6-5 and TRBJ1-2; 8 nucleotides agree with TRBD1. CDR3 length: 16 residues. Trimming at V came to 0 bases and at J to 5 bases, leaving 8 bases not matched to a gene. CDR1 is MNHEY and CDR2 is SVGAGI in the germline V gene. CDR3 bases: TGTGCCAGCAGTTACTCAGAAGGACAGGGAGATTATGGCTACACCTTC. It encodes CASSYSEGQGDYGYTF.

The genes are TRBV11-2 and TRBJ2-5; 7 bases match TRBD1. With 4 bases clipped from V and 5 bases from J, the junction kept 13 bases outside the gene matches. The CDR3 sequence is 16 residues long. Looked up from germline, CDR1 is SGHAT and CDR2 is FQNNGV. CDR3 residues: CASSSAASTGDETQYF. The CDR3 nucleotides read TGTGCCAGCAGCTCCGCAGCCTCAACAGGGGACGAGACCCAGTACTTC.

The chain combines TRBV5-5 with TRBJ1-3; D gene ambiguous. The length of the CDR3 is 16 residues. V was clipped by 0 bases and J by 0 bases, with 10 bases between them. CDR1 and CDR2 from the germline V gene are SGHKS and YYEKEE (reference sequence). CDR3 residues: CASSLAVLSSGNTIYF. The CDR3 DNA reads TGTGCCAGCAGCTTGGCCGTCCTAAGCTCTGGAAACACCATATATTTT.

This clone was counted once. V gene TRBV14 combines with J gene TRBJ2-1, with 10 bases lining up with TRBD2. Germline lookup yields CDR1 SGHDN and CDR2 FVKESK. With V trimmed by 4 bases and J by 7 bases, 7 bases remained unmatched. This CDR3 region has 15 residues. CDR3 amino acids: CASSLKREGRNEQFF. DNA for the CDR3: TGTGCCAGCAGCCTTAAGCGGGAGGGCCGGAATGAGCAGTTCTTC.

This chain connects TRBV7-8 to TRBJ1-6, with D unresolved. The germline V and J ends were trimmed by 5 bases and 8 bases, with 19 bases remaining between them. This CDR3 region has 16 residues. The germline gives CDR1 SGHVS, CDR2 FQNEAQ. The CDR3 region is CASSPIDFPTDSPLHF. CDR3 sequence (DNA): TGTGCCAGCAGCCCAATCGATTTTCCGACGGATTCACCCCTCCACTTT.

The CDR3, as DNA: TGTGCCAGCAGTTACTCCGAGGTAGGGTGGCAGCGCGACACTTTCTTT. Its translation is CASSYSEVGWQRDTFF. This chain uses TRBV6-5 with TRBJ1-1; D remains ambiguous. The CDR3 contains 16 residues. Per the germline V gene, CDR1 is MNHEY and CDR2 is SVGAGI. V was trimmed by 0 bases and J by 12 bases, leaving 23 bases between them.

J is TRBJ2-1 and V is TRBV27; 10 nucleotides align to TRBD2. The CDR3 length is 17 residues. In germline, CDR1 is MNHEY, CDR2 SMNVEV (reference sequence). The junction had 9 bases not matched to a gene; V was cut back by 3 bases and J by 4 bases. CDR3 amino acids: CASSFRVGTSVYNEQFF. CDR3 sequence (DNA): TGTGCCAGCAGTTTTCGGGTTGGGACTAGCGTGTACAATGAGCAGTTCTTC.

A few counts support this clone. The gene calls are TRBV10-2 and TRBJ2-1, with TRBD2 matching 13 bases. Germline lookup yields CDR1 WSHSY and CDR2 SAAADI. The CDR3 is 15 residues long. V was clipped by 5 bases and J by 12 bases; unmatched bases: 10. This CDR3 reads CASSSGTSGVPGQFF. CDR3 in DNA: TGCGCCAGCAGTTCCGGGACTAGCGGGGTTCCTGGGCAGTTCTTC.

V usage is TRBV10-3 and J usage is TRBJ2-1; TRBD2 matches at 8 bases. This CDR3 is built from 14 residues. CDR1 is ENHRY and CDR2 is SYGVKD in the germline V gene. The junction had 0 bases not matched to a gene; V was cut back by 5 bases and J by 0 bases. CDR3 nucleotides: TGTGCCATCAGTACTAGCGGCTCCTACAATGAGCAGTTCTTC. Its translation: CAISTSGSYNEQFF.

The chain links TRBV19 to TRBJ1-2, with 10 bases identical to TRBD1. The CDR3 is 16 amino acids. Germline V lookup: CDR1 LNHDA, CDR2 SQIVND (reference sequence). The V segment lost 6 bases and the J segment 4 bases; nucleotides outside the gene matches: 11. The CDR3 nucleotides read TGTGCCAGTAGCCCCGCTCCGGGACAGGGGCCCTATGGCTACACCTTC. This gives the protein CASSPAPGQGPYGYTF. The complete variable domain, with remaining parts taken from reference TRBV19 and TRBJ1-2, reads DGGITQSPKYLFRKEGQNVTLSCEQNLNHDAMYWYRQDPGQGLRLIYYSQIVNDFQKGDIAEGYSVSREKKESFPLTVTSAQKNPTAFYLCASSPAPGQGPYGYTFGSGTRLTVV.

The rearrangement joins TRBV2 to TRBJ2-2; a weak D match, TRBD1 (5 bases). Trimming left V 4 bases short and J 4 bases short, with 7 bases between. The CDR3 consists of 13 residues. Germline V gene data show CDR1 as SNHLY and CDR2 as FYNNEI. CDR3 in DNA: TGTGCCAGCAGTGGACAGACCACCGGGGAGCTGTTTTTT. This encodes CASSGQTTGELFF.